This is a list of T cell receptor beta chains from one sample in a study of blood T cell repertoires in COVID-19. The assay was immunoSEQ multiplex PCR, and TCRdb's table has in-frame clones only and misses some. Of 200,000 to 250,000 clones listed, roughly 80% are singletons. The sequencing sample was made of peripheral blood. These receptors all come from a woman aged 18 to 35 with acute or convalescent COVID-19. CDR3s include the opening cysteine and the closing phenylalanine or tryptophan. Fields, in order: clone size, J gene, D gene, V gene, CDR3 DNA, CDR3 protein. A D gene is named only where the DNA matches it firmly. Size is stated for part of the rows, as once, few or many counts, or as a class when the clone is expanded.

clone_size: NA
j_call: TRBJ2-5
d_call: NA
v_call: TRBV11-1
cdr3_nt: TGTGCCAGCAGCTTGGGGTACCCTTCCGGGGAGGAGACCCAGTACTTC
cdr3_aa: CASSLGYPSGEETQYF

clone_size: NA
j_call: TRBJ2-5
d_call: NA
v_call: TRBV5-1
cdr3_nt: TGCGCCAGCAGCTTGGCTGAGGCCCAGTACTTC
cdr3_aa: CASSLAEAQYF

clone_size: NA
j_call: TRBJ2-7
d_call: TRBD2
v_call: TRBV2
cdr3_nt: TGTGCCAGAAGAATAGCGGGAGGTCGGGAGCAGTACTTC
cdr3_aa: CARRIAGGREQYF

clone_size: NA
j_call: TRBJ2-3
d_call: NA
v_call: TRBV18
cdr3_nt: TGTGCCAGCTCGGAGGGCCAAAGGAGCACAGATACGCAGTATTTT
cdr3_aa: CASSEGQRSTDTQYF

clone_size: NA
j_call: TRBJ2-1
d_call: TRBD1
v_call: TRBV10-3
cdr3_nt: TGTGCCATCAGTGAAAGACAGGGTTGGGATGAGCAGTTCTTC
cdr3_aa: CAISERQGWDEQFF

clone_size: NA
j_call: TRBJ2-6
d_call: NA
v_call: TRBV6-2/TRBV6-3
cdr3_nt: TGTGCCAGCAGCCCAGGGGTCGCTGAACCCAACGTCCTGACTTTC
cdr3_aa: CASSPGVAEPNVLTF

clone_size: NA
j_call: TRBJ1-1
d_call: TRBD1
v_call: TRBV19
cdr3_nt: TGTGCCAGTAGTGCGGGACAGGTTACTGAAGCTTTCTTT
cdr3_aa: CASSAGQVTEAFF

clone_size: few
j_call: TRBJ1-2
d_call: TRBD1
v_call: TRBV5-1
cdr3_nt: TGCGCCAGCAGCCCGACCCCGACAGGGAGCTATGGCTACACCTTC
cdr3_aa: CASSPTPTGSYGYTF

clone_size: NA
j_call: TRBJ1-3
d_call: NA
v_call: TRBV19
cdr3_nt: TGTGCCAGTACTACGGATGGGGGGAACACCATATATTTT
cdr3_aa: CASTTDGGNTIYF

clone_size: NA
j_call: TRBJ2-2
d_call: NA
v_call: TRBV18
cdr3_nt: TGTGCCAGCTCACAGGACTATGGCCCCGGGGAGCTGTTTTTT
cdr3_aa: CASSQDYGPGELFF

clone_size: NA
j_call: TRBJ2-7
d_call: TRBD2
v_call: TRBV7-2
cdr3_nt: TGTGCCAGCAGGTATTCTAGCGGGAGTGCCTACGAGCAGTACTTC
cdr3_aa: CASRYSSGSAYEQYF

clone_size: NA
j_call: TRBJ1-5
d_call: NA
v_call: TRBV6-5
cdr3_nt: TGTGCCAGCAGCCCAGGGTTCAGTCAGCCCCAGCATTTT
cdr3_aa: CASSPGFSQPQHF

clone_size: NA
j_call: TRBJ1-2
d_call: TRBD1
v_call: TRBV28
cdr3_nt: TGTGCCAGCACCTATTCGCTCGGACAGGGCTATGGCTACACCTTC
cdr3_aa: CASTYSLGQGYGYTF

clone_size: NA
j_call: TRBJ1-2
d_call: TRBD1
v_call: TRBV10-3
cdr3_nt: TGTGCCATCAGTATAGCCGGGACAGGGGGCGATGGCTACACCTTC
cdr3_aa: CAISIAGTGGDGYTF

clone_size: NA
j_call: TRBJ2-6
d_call: TRBD1
v_call: TRBV19
cdr3_nt: TGTGCCAGTAGAAACCGGGACAGGGCTTTATTCCCTGGGGCCAACGTCCTGACTTTC
cdr3_aa: CASRNRDRALFPGANVLTF